This entry lists 5 T cell receptor beta chains sequenced from one sample in a study of neurological immune-mediated disorders. MiXCR was run by TCRdb on the 5' RACE reads, yielding one entry per CDR3 protein. This table holds 40,000 to 55,000 distinct CDR3 sequences, about 5.8% found once. Sequenced input: CD4+ T cells from blood. These receptors came from a woman younger than 30 with multiple sclerosis.

This clonotype was seen ten or more times. An end of the junction differs from the germline gene, which may be a read error. J is TRBJ1-3 and V is TRBV7-3, with 8 bases matching TRBD1. This CDR3 is 15 amino acids long. The germline V gene has CDR1 SGHTA and CDR2 FQGTGA. As DNA, the CDR3 is TGTGCCAGCAGCATAACAGGGGGAGCTGGAAACACCATATATTTT. Protein: CASSITGGAGNTIYF.

This clonotype has at least ten counts. V is TRBV15 and J is TRBJ2-4; 8 bases align to TRBD1. The V segment lost 3 bases and the J segment 6 bases; nucleotides outside the gene matches: 13. The CDR3 sequence is 17 residues long. Per the germline V gene, CDR1 is LNHNV and CDR2 is YYDKDF (reference sequence). This chain's CDR3 is CATSSYGQGANLNIQYF. In DNA form, the CDR3 reads TGTGCCACCAGCAGTTATGGTCAGGGGGCTAACTTAAACATTCAGTACTTC.

At least ten counts were recorded for this clonotype. V is TRBV4-2 and J is TRBJ1-1, with D unclear. Germline V gene lookup returns CDR1 LGHNA and CDR2 YNFKEQ. V was clipped by 4 bases and J by 0 bases, with 15 bases between them. The CDR3 has 16 amino acids. The CDR3 reads CASSPFPTEMNTEAFF. The CDR3 coding sequence is TGTGCCAGCAGCCCCTTTCCCACAGAGATGAACACTGAAGCTTTCTTT.

By share, this clonotype ranks as medium-sized. This chain links TRBV29-1 with TRBJ1-1; D ambiguous. The V gene's germline CDR1 is SQVTM and CDR2 ANQGSEA. This CDR3 spans 11 amino acids. V lost 3 bases and J 4 bases, leaving 6 bases between the germline ends. In DNA form, the CDR3 reads TGCAGCGTTGATCGCGGCACTGAAGCTTTCTTT. It codes for CSVDRGTEAFF.

This clonotype was detected many times. The rearrangement uses TRBV5-1 and TRBJ2-7; tentatively, D is TRBD1 or TRBD2 (5 bases each). CDR1 is SGHRS and CDR2 is YFSETQ in the germline V gene. Between the trimmed V and J ends, which lost 5 bases and 5 bases, there was a span of 17 bases. This CDR3 comprises 14 residues. In nucleotides, the CDR3 is TGCGCCAGCAGTAATGGGGACGGCCGGGACGAGCAGTACTTC. Its translation is CASSNGDGRDEQYF.